Here is one T cell receptor beta chain with its context. Its target is not known. The sample belongs to a study of cytomegalovirus exposure and HLA in healthy donors. Study-level background: Counted in an early data release were roughly 81 million unique TCRs from HLA-typed donors.

The PCR was carried out with 60 Vbeta primers and 13 Jbeta primers. Profiled with immunoSEQ multiplex PCR; TCRdb holds only in-frame clones, not every one. The sample lists 200,000 or so clones, about 83% occurring once. Study-wide points: In a later analysis, a missense DCLRE1C variant was linked to TCR beta V- and J-gene trimming. In a later analysis, donors in an Asian-associated ancestry cluster reportedly had fewer N-insertions in productive TCRs than the cohort mean. Highly shared variants forming one cluster were likely a sequencing artifact.

Looked up from germline, CDR1 is SEHNR and CDR2 is FQNEAQ (reference sequence). Trimming pared 3 bases from V and 8 bases from J, leaving 7 bases between. The CDR3 runs to 11 residues. The TCR originated in a girl aged 5-17 years in good health and CMV-seronegative. The sequenced sample consisted of PBMCs. The gene calls are TRBV7-9 and TRBJ1-2; tentative D call: TRBD1 (6 bases). The chain's CDR3 is CASSFGQGYTF. In DNA, the CDR3 is TGTGCCAGCAGCTTCGGACAGGGCTACACCTTC.